The rows below give T cell receptor beta chains drawn from one sample of a study of blood T cell repertoires in COVID-19. Sequencing was performed with immunoSEQ multiplex PCR; in TCRdb, only in-frame clones are kept and a portion is missing. This sample yields around 89,000 clones, of which about 87% are seen a single time; approximately 0.5% belongs to the top ten. Material for sequencing was peripheral blood. The receptors originated from a man between 60 and 70 years old with acute or convalescent COVID-19. The CDR3 runs from the conserved cysteine through the conserved F or W. Fields, in order: D gene, clone size, J gene, V gene, CDR3 DNA, CDR3 protein. A D gene is named only where the DNA matches it firmly. Where a row states a size, it is once, few, many or the class of an expanded clone; other rows omit it.

-	-	TRBJ2-7	TRBV7-9	TGTGCCAGCAGGCCGCCGGGACAAACCTACGAGCAGTACTTC	CASRPPGQTYEQYF
TRBD1	-	TRBJ2-2	TRBV19	TGTGCCAGCTTACAGGGGCCCGGGGAGCTGTTTTTT	CASLQGPGELFF
-	few	TRBJ2-7	TRBV15	TGTGCCACCAGCAGAGATCTAGACTACGAGCAGTACTTC	CATSRDLDYEQYF
-	-	TRBJ1-2	TRBV12-3/TRBV12-4	TGTGCCAGCAGGGGAAGGGGGATCAATGGCTACACCTTC	CASRGRGINGYTF
-	-	TRBJ1-4	TRBV27	TGTGCCAGCAGTTTAGGGGCAGTAAATAATGAAAAACTGTTTTTT	CASSLGAVNNEKLFF
TRBD1	-	TRBJ2-5	TRBV10-2	TGCGCCAGCAGTGACGCGACGGGGACAGCCAATAAAGAGACCCAGTACTTC	CASSDATGTANKETQYF
-	-	TRBJ1-4	TRBV29-1	TGCAGCGTTGGAGGTGCAACTAATGAAAAACTGTTTTTT	CSVGGATNEKLFF
-	-	TRBJ2-3	TRBV30	TGTGCCTGGAGTGACAGGACAGCCACAGATACGCAGTATTTT	CAWSDRTATDTQYF
TRBD1	-	TRBJ2-5	TRBV4-1	TGCGCCAGCAGCCAAGACTGGGACAGACGACAAGAGACCCAGTACTTC	CASSQDWDRRQETQYF
-	-	TRBJ2-1	TRBV7-3	TGTGCCAGCAGCCTCTCACTCCAGGGGGAGCAGTTCTTC	CASSLSLQGEQFF
TRBD2	-	TRBJ2-7	TRBV7-9	TGTGCCAGCAGCGACGACCTTAGCGGGAACTTCTACGAGCAGTACTTC	CASSDDLSGNFYEQYF
-	-	TRBJ2-5	TRBV25-1	TGTGCCAGCAGTGACAGGGGTCGAGAGACCCAGTACTTC	CASSDRGRETQYF
-	-	TRBJ2-7	TRBV5-1	TGCGCCAGCAGCTTGGAAGGCGGGCGCTACGAGCAGTACTTC	CASSLEGGRYEQYF
TRBD2	-	TRBJ2-7	TRBV7-6	TGTGCCAGCAGCTTATCTAGCGGGAGCTCCTACGAGCAGTACTTC	CASSLSSGSSYEQYF
-	-	TRBJ1-3	TRBV2	TGTGCCAGCTCCCTCGACAGGAACTCTGGAAACACCATATATTTT	CASSLDRNSGNTIYF
TRBD2	-	TRBJ2-2	TRBV5-5	TGTGCCAGCAGCTGGGGACTAGCGGTTACCAATGGCGGGGAGCTGTTTTTT	CASSWGLAVTNGGELFF
-	-	TRBJ1-1	TRBV5-1	TGCGCCAGCAGCTTGGCCAACAGGCGTCCTTTCTTT	CASSLANRRPFF
-	-	TRBJ1-2	TRBV7-2	TGTGCCAGCGTACACAGGGTCAACGTTCCCGCTAACTATGGCTACACCTTC	CASVHRVNVPANYGYTF
TRBD1	-	TRBJ2-5	TRBV5-1	TGCGCCAGCAGTTCTCAGGGGGCGCAGGAGACCCAGTACTTC	CASSSQGAQETQYF
-	-	TRBJ2-5	TRBV9	TGTGCCAGCAGCCCCCGCGGTAGCCTCCAAGAGACCCAGTACTTC	CASSPRGSLQETQYF
-	-	TRBJ1-4	TRBV5-4	TGTGCCAGCAGCTTGGACTCGGCTAATGAAAAACTGTTTTTT	CASSLDSANEKLFF
-	-	TRBJ1-1	TRBV5-1	TGCGCCAGCAGCTACAGGGCGACCTTGAACACTGAAGCTTTCTTT	CASSYRATLNTEAFF
-	-	TRBJ2-7	TRBV4-1	TGCGCCAGCAGCCAAGCTTACCCAGGAATAACCTACGAGCAGTACTTC	CASSQAYPGITYEQYF
TRBD1	once	TRBJ2-1	TRBV19	TGTGCCAGTAGTGCCCACACAGGGGCCGGCTCCTACAATGAGCAGTTCTTC	CASSAHTGAGSYNEQFF
-	once	TRBJ2-5	TRBV10-3	TGTGCCATCAGTGAGTCCGGGACTGGGGCGGAGACCCAGTACTTC	CAISESGTGAETQYF
-	-	TRBJ2-3	TRBV11-2	TGTGCCAGCAGCCTCGGGCAGGGAAGCACAGATACGCAGTATTTT	CASSLGQGSTDTQYF
-	-	TRBJ1-2	TRBV6-5	TGTGCCAGCAGTCAACGACAGAGGACCAACTATGGCTACACCTTC	CASSQRQRTNYGYTF
-	-	TRBJ1-1	TRBV10-2	TGCGCCAGTGAGGGCGGGATGAACACTGAAGCTTTCTTT	CASEGGMNTEAFF
-	-	TRBJ1-6	TRBV6-5	TGTGCCAGCAGGACAGGTACACCCCTCCACTTT	CASRTGTPLHF
-	-	TRBJ1-5	TRBV19	TGTGCCAGTAGTATCACGGGGGGAATTAATAGCAATCAGCCCCAGCATTTT	CASSITGGINSNQPQHF
TRBD2	-	TRBJ2-4	TRBV5-1	TGCGCCAGCAGCTTGGAGGTAGGCGGGGGTCTAAACATTCAGTACTTC	CASSLEVGGGLNIQYF
-	-	TRBJ1-3	TRBV7-8	TGTGCCAGCAGCTTATCGGGAATCGGAAACACCATATATTTT	CASSLSGIGNTIYF
TRBD1	-	TRBJ1-2	TRBV27	TGTGCCAGCAGCATAAGGACAGGGGGCATTGTCAACTATGGCTACACCTTC	CASSIRTGGIVNYGYTF
-	few	TRBJ2-7	TRBV6-5	TGTGCCACGACCACGGCGGCCTACGAGCAGTACTTC	CATTTAAYEQYF
TRBD2	few	TRBJ2-2	TRBV18	TGTGCCAGCTCACGGACTAGCGGGAACACCGGGGAGCTGTTTTTT	CASSRTSGNTGELFF
-	-	TRBJ2-7	TRBV15	TGTGCCACCAGCAGAAAGACCGGGACTTTCTCCTACGAGCAGTACTTC	CATSRKTGTFSYEQYF
-	-	TRBJ2-7	TRBV2	TGTGCCAGCAGTGAACGCGGTTACGAGCAGTACTTC	CASSERGYEQYF
TRBD2	-	TRBJ2-3	TRBV14	TGTGCCAGCAGTCTGTATAGCGGGTTTAGCACAGATACGCAGTATTTT	CASSLYSGFSTDTQYF
TRBD2	-	TRBJ2-1	TRBV11-2	TGTGCCAGCAGCCTACCACCGGGACTAGCGGGGGACGAATACAATGAGCAGTTCTTC	CASSLPPGLAGDEYNEQFF
TRBD1	-	TRBJ1-4	TRBV24-1	TGTGCCACCAGTGATTCCCCGTCCGGGACAGGGGACGAAAAACTGTTTTTT	CATSDSPSGTGDEKLFF
-	-	TRBJ2-3	TRBV19	TGTGCCAGTAGATCATGGACAGCAACTACAGATACGCAGTATTTT	CASRSWTATTDTQYF
TRBD1	-	TRBJ1-4	TRBV5-4	TGTGCCAGCAGCTTGGATCTGGGACAGGGCAATGAAAAACTGTTTTTT	CASSLDLGQGNEKLFF
-	-	TRBJ1-2	TRBV9	TGTGCCAGCAGCGTAGGTTTGCAGGTCTATGGCTACACCTTC	CASSVGLQVYGYTF
-	-	TRBJ2-6	TRBV7-3	TGTGCCAGCAGCTTAAGCGGAGGGACTGGGGCCAACGTCCTGACTTTC	CASSLSGGTGANVLTF